Listed below are T cell receptor beta chains from one sample, sequenced in a study of cytomegalovirus exposure and HLA in healthy donors. The data were produced by immunoSEQ multiplex PCR, yet TCRdb's version contains in-frame clones alone and is incomplete. The sample contains some 160,000 clones, about three quarters of which appear only once. Sequencing was carried out using PBMCs. The receptor set was obtained from a woman aged 25 to 39 in good health and CMV-seronegative. Each CDR3 is given with its conserved first and last residue. Size is omitted from some rows. Given values are once, few, many or a class for expanded clones.

>once|TRBJ1-3|TRBV18
CASSPQQGLSGNTIYF
>-|TRBJ2-7|TRBV6-1
CASRQAGTGSYEQYF
>few|TRBJ1-1|TRBV6-5
CASSRDSTEAFF
>-|TRBJ1-1|TRBV5-1
CASSSTGGQNTEAFF
>-|TRBJ1-1|TRBV28
CASSLFGGGTEAFF
>-|TRBJ1-1|TRBV4-1
CASSQGGGSRNTEAFF
>-|TRBJ1-3|TRBV7-6
CASSFSTPHSGNTIYF
>-|-|TRBV6-5
CASSRGGNEQYF
>-|TRBJ1-6|TRBV7-2
CASSPDRGTWSPLHF
>-|TRBJ2-3|TRBV7-9
CASSQAGLARSDTQYF
>once|TRBJ2-1|TRBV11-2
CASSLGTGDNEQFF
>-|TRBJ1-5|TRBV19
CASSIARDRWVRSNQPQHF
>-|TRBJ2-7|TRBV5-1
CATKDGESFVGEQYF
>-|TRBJ2-6|TRBV7-2
CASSLAGQGPGANVLTF
>-|TRBJ1-1|TRBV4-1
CASSRDRVVTEAFF
>once|TRBJ2-3|TRBV27
CASSYLGSTHTDTQYF
>-|TRBJ2-5|TRBV6-5
CASSYHTSQETQYF